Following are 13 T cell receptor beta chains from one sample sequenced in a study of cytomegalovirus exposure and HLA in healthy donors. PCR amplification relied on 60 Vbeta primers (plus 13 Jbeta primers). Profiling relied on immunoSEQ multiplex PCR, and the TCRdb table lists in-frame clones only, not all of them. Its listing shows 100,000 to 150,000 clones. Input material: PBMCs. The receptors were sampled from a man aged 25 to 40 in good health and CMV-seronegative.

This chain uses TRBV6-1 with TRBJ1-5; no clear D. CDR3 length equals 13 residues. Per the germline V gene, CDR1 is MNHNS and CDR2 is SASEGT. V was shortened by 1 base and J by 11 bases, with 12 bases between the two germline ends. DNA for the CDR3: TGTGCCAGCAGTGAAGGATGGGCCGCCACCCAGCATTTT. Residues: CASSEGWAATQHF.

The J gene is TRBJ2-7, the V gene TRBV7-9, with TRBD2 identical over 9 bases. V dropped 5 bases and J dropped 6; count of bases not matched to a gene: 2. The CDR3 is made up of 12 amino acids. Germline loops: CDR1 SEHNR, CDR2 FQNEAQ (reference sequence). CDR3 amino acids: CASSPRGGEQYF. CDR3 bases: TGTGCCAGCAGCCCGCGGGGGGGCGAGCAGTACTTC. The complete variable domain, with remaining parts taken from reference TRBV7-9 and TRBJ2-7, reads DTGVSQNPRHKITKRGQNVTFRCDPISEHNRLYWYRQTLGQGPEFLTYFQNEAQLEKSRLLSDRFSAERPKGSFSTLEIQRTEQGDSAMYLCASSPRGGEQYFGPGTRLTVT.

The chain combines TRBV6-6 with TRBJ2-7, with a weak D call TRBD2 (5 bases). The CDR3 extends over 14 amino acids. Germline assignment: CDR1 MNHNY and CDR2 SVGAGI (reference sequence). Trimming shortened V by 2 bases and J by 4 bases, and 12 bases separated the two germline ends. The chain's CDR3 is CASSYEVEGYEQYF. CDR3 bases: TGTGCCAGCAGTTACGAGGTCGAGGGATACGAGCAGTACTTC.

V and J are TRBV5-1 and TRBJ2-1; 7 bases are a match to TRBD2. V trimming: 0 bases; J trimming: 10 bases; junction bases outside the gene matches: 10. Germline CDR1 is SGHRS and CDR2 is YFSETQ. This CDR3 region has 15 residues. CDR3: CASSLGGLEVEEQFF. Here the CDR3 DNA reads TGCGCCAGCAGCTTGGGAGGACTAGAAGTCGAGGAGCAGTTCTTC.

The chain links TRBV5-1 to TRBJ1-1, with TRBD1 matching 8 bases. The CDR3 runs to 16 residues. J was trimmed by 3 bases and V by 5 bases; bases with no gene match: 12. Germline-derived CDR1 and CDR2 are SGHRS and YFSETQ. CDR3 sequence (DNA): TGCGCCAGCAGTCTACAGGGGGGCGCCATCTACACTGAAGCTTTCTTT. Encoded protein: CASSLQGGAIYTEAFF. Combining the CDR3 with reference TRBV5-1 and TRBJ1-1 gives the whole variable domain KAGVTQTPRYLIKTRGQQVTLSCSPISGHRSVSWYQQTPGQGLQFLFEYFSETQRNKGNFPGRFSGRQFSNSRSEMNVSTLELGDSALYLCASSLQGGAIYTEAFFGQGTRLTVV.

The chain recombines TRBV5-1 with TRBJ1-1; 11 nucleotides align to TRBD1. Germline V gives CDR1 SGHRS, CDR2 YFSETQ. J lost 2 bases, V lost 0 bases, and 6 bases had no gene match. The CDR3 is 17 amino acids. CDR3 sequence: CASSLGTGGFFNTEAFF. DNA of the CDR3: TGCGCCAGCAGCTTGGGGACAGGGGGCTTCTTTAACACTGAAGCTTTCTTT. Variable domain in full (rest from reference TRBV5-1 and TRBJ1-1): KAGVTQTPRYLIKTRGQQVTLSCSPISGHRSVSWYQQTPGQGLQFLFEYFSETQRNKGNFPGRFSGRQFSNSRSEMNVSTLELGDSALYLCASSLGTGGFFNTEAFFGQGTRLTVV.

Here the CDR3 DNA reads TGTGCCTGGAATGGGCTTCGCAATAACTATGGCTACACCTTC. Translation: CAWNGLRNNYGYTF. This rearrangement joins TRBV30 to TRBJ1-2; D call uncertain. V was pared by 4 bases and J by 1 base, with 13 bases between. Germline CDR1 reads GTSNPN; CDR2 reads SVGIG (reference sequence). This CDR3 is built from 14 residues.

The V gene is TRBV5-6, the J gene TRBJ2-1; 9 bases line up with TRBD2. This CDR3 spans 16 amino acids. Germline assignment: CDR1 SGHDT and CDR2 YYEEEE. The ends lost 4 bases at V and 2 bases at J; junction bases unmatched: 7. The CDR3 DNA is TGTGCCAGCAGCCCCTTAGCGGGAGATCCCTACAATGAGCAGTTCTTC. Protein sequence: CASSPLAGDPYNEQFF. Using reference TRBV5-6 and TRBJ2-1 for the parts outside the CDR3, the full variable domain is DAGVTQSPTHLIKTRGQQVTLRCSPKSGHDTVSWYQQALGQGPQFIFQYYEEEERQRGNFPDRFSGHQFPNYSSELNVNALLLGDSALYLCASSPLAGDPYNEQFFGPGTRLTVL.

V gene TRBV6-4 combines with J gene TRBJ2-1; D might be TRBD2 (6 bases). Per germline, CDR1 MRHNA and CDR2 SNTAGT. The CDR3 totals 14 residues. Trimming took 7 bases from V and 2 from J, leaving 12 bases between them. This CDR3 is CASIWDWPYNEQFF. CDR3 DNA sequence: TGTGCCAGCATCTGGGACTGGCCCTACAATGAGCAGTTCTTC.

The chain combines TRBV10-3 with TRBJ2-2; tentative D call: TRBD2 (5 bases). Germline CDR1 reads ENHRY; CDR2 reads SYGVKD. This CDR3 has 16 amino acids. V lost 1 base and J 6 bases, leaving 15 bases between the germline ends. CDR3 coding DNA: TGTGCCATCAGTGAGTTACGAGGAGGCCCGCCCGGGGAGCTGTTTTTT. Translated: CAISELRGGPPGELFF.

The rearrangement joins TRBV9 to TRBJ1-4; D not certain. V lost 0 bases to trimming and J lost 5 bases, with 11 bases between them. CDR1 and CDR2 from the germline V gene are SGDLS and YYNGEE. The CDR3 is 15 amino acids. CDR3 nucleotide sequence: TGTGCCAGCAGCGTAGATCACGGGTTCAATGAAAAACTGTTTTTT. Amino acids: CASSVDHGFNEKLFF.

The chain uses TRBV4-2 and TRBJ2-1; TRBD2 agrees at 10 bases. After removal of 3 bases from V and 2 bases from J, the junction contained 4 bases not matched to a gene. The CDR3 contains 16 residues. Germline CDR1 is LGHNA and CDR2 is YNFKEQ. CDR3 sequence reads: CASSHSSGSPYNEQFF. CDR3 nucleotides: TGTGCCAGCAGCCACTCTAGCGGGAGCCCCTACAATGAGCAGTTCTTC.

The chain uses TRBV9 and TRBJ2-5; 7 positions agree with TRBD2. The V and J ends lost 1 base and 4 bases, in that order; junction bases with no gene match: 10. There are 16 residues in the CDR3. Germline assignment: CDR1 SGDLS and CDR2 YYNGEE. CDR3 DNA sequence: TGTGCCAGCAGCGTATTGTCCGGCGGGGGTGGAGAGACCCAGTACTTC. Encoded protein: CASSVLSGGGGETQYF.